This TCR beta chain was profiled in a study of memory CD4+ T cells and cytomegalovirus serostatus. Single viable CD3+CD4+CD8-CD45RO+ cells were sorted as the memory CD4+ T cells. Method: immunoSEQ multiplex PCR; TCRdb's copy keeps in-frame clones and lacks some. The data contain more than 40,000 clones, 76% of them singletons. Sequenced: memory CD4+ T cells from blood. The clonotype originates from an adult in good health and CMV-seronegative.

The CDR3 nucleotides are TGCAGCGTTGAAGAGGGGAGCTACGAGCAGTACTTC. This translates into CSVEEGSYEQYF. The gene calls are TRBV29-1 and TRBJ2-7; TRBD2 might be the D (5 bases). The CDR3 extends over 12 amino acids. V lost 0 bases and J 3 bases, leaving 6 bases between the germline ends. Germline assignment: CDR1 SQVTM and CDR2 ANQGSEA.